These 30 T cell receptor beta chains were sequenced from one sample in a study of CD8 T cells in Susac syndrome. Random hexamers were used to reverse transcribe an amount of roughly 0.5 to 1 ug RNA. TCRdb re-called the immunoSEQ multiplex PCR reads with MiXCR, one entry per CDR3 protein. The data contain roughly 150,000 distinct CDR3 sequences, roughly 93% of them singletons. The sequencing input was CD4+ T cells from PBMCs. The receptors stem from a human donor in good health.

The V gene is TRBV19, the J gene TRBJ1-5; 7 bases align to TRBD1. V shed 5 bases, J shed 8 bases, and the junction held 12 bases outside the gene matches. Germline loops: CDR1 LNHDA, CDR2 SQIVND (reference sequence). CDR3 length equals 15 residues. The CDR3 DNA is TGTGCCAGTAGTTCTACAGGGCAGGGGGAAAAGCCCCAGCATTTT. Amino acid sequence: CASSSTGQGEKPQHF.

V gene TRBV9 combines with J gene TRBJ1-2; D is unresolved. Per germline, CDR1 SGDLS and CDR2 YYNGEE. V was cut by 2 bases and J by 0 bases, with 5 bases left in between. CDR3 size: 13 residues. CDR3 protein: CASSVPANYGYTF. CDR3 bases: TGTGCCAGCAGCGTGCCAGCTAACTATGGCTACACCTTC.

The gene calls are TRBV20-1 and TRBJ1-3; D ambiguous. V was shortened by 0 bases and J by 2 bases, with 8 bases between the two germline ends. The CDR3 runs to 14 residues. CDR1 is DFQATT and CDR2 is SNEGSKA in the germline V gene (reference sequence). For the CDR3, the DNA is TGCAGTGCTAGAGATAAACGAGCTGGAAACACCATATATTTT. Residues: CSARDKRAGNTIYF.

In DNA, the CDR3 is TGTGCCAGCAGCCACGCACCGGGACAGGGCCCCGAAGAGACCCAGTACTTC. It is translated as CASSHAPGQGPEETQYF. The chain recombines TRBV4-2 with TRBJ2-5; 9 bases line up with TRBD1. The junction had 11 bases not matched to a gene; V was cut back by 3 bases and J by 3 bases. Per the germline V gene, CDR1 is LGHNA and CDR2 is YNFKEQ. The CDR3 has 17 residues.

The chain employs TRBV6-5 and TRBJ2-5; D call uncertain. The CDR3 has 13 residues. Trimming left V 3 bases short and J 4 bases short, with 9 bases between. The germline V gene encodes CDR1 MNHEY and CDR2 SVGAGI. CDR3 protein: CASSYGRPETQYF. The CDR3 DNA follows: TGTGCCAGCAGTTATGGACGCCCAGAGACCCAGTACTTC.

The chain uses TRBV5-1 and TRBJ1-4; D remains unclear. This CDR3 contains 13 residues. The V end was cut by 0 bases, the J end by 4 bases, with 4 bases between. Germline V gives CDR1 SGHRS, CDR2 YFSETQ. The CDR3: CASSLGSNEKLFF. The CDR3 DNA follows: TGCGCCAGCAGCTTGGGGAGTAATGAAAAACTGTTTTTT. Filled out from reference TRBV5-1 and TRBJ1-4, the complete variable domain reads KAGVTQTPRYLIKTRGQQVTLSCSPISGHRSVSWYQQTPGQGLQFLFEYFSETQRNKGNFPGRFSGRQFSNSRSEMNVSTLELGDSALYLCASSLGSNEKLFFGSGTQLSVL.

V is TRBV20-1 and J is TRBJ2-7; D unresolved. Trimming took 1 base from V and 5 from J, leaving 12 bases between them. The CDR3 spans 13 residues. The germline V gene encodes CDR1 DFQATT and CDR2 SNEGSKA (reference sequence). CDR3 sequence (DNA): TGCAGTGCTAGAGTCCCGGTTTCCAACGAGCAGTACTTC. Translated: CSARVPVSNEQYF.

The chain couples TRBV28 to TRBJ2-7, with TRBD1 identical over 8 bases. The V and J ends lost 2 bases and 3 bases, in that order; junction bases with no gene match: 3. This CDR3 spans 14 amino acids. Germline V gene lookup returns CDR1 MDHEN and CDR2 SYDVKM. The CDR3 nucleotides read TGTGCCAGCAGTTTAGCAGGGGGCGGCTACGAGCAGTACTTC. This translates into CASSLAGGGYEQYF. The entire variable domain, with the rest obtained from reference TRBV28 and TRBJ2-7, is as follows: DVKVTQSSRYLVKRTGEKVFLECVQDMDHENMFWYRQDPGLGLRLIYFSYDVKMKEKGDIPEGYSVSREKKERFSLILESASTNQTSMYLCASSLAGGGYEQYFGPGTRLTVT.

The chain uses TRBV6-5 and TRBJ2-7; D not resolved. The CDR3 consists of 14 residues. Looked up from germline, CDR1 is MNHEY and CDR2 is SVGAGI. Trimming took 0 bases from V and 3 from J, leaving 9 bases between them. CDR3 sequence: CASSYSITLYEQYF. CDR3 DNA: TGTGCCAGCAGTTACTCGATAACCCTCTACGAGCAGTACTTC.

The CDR3 nucleotides read TGTGCCAGCACTAGACGGGATAATTCACCCCTCCACTTT. Protein product: CASTRRDNSPLHF. This chain joins TRBV2 and TRBJ1-6; D remains ambiguous. The germline V and J ends were trimmed by 7 bases and 5 bases, with 9 bases remaining between them. The germline gives CDR1 SNHLY, CDR2 FYNNEI. This CDR3 spans 13 amino acids.

The count of this clonotype is one. This chain uses TRBV7-2 with TRBJ2-3; no clear D. The length of the CDR3 is 14 residues. CDR1 and CDR2 from the germline V gene are SGHTA and FQGNSA. The V and J ends lost 0 bases and 5 bases respectively, with 9 bases between them. The CDR3 DNA is TGTGCCAGCAGCTTAGCGCCAGGACGAGATACGCAGTATTTT. Its translation: CASSLAPGRDTQYF.

The V and J genes are TRBV9 and TRBJ1-2, with 11 bases identical to TRBD1. With V trimmed by 4 bases and J by 8 bases, 10 bases remained unmatched. CDR1 is SGDLS, CDR2 YYNGEE, per germline. The CDR3 spans 15 residues. As DNA, the CDR3 is TGTGCCAGCAGCATCGGTGGACAGGGGGCTTTCGGCTACACCTTC. Its translation is CASSIGGQGAFGYTF.

The chain is built from TRBV6-5 and TRBJ2-5; 8 positions agree with TRBD2. The CDR3 is 15 residues long. CDR1 MNHEY and CDR2 SVGAGI come from the germline V gene. V dropped 2 bases and J dropped 5; count of bases not matched to a gene: 7. The CDR3 coding sequence is TGTGCCAGCAGTTACCGGGGGGGCCGACGGGAGACCCAGTACTTC. Amino acids: CASSYRGGRRETQYF.

The chain couples TRBV18 to TRBJ1-2; TRBD1 might be the D (5 bases). Germline CDR1 is KGHSH and CDR2 is LQKENI. The V end was cut by 3 bases, the J end by 6 bases, with 11 bases between. The CDR3 is made up of 13 amino acids. The CDR3 reads CASSPTQGHGYTF. CDR3 sequence (DNA): TGTGCCAGCTCACCTACGCAGGGACATGGCTACACCTTC.

This clonotype has more than one count but fewer than ten. The genes are TRBV4-1 and TRBJ2-7; D not resolved. CDR1 and CDR2 from the germline V gene are MGHRA and YSYEKL. The CDR3 loop spans 14 amino acids. The ends were cut back, 3 bases at V and 2 bases at J, with 11 bases in the middle. CDR3 bases: TGCGCCAGCAGCCAGGGTCACAGCACCTACGAGCAGTACTTC. Translating gives CASSQGHSTYEQYF.

The V gene is TRBV6-1, the J gene TRBJ2-6; D is uncertain. The CDR3 is 16 residues long. The V end was cut by 2 bases, the J end by 0 bases, with 8 bases between. The germline gives CDR1 MNHNS, CDR2 SASEGT. CDR3 sequence (DNA): TGTGCCAGCAGTGAACCCCTTAACTCTGGGGCCAACGTCCTGACTTTC. Its translation is CASSEPLNSGANVLTF.

The chain is built from TRBV7-9 and TRBJ2-5, with 11 bases identical to TRBD1. The CDR3 length is 17 residues. V trimming: 10 bases; J trimming: 2 bases; junction bases outside the gene matches: 15. Germline V CDR1 and CDR2: SEHNR, FQNEAQ (reference sequence). As DNA, the CDR3 is TGTGCCATCACCCGGACAGGGGGCAGGGGGGGACAAGAGACCCAGTACTTC. Its translation is CAITRTGGRGGQETQYF.

This chain connects TRBV7-2 to TRBJ2-5, with a possible D match to TRBD1 (6 bases). Germline-derived CDR1 and CDR2 are SGHTA and FQGNSA. Trimming removed 6 bases at V and 0 bases at J, with 11 bases between. The CDR3 totals 14 residues. The CDR3 DNA reads TGTGCCAGCAGGAAAGGGACATACCAAGAGACCCAGTACTTC. This codes for CASRKGTYQETQYF.

CDR3 bases: TGCAGTGCTAGCGGAGGGACAAGGAGCTCCTACGAGCAGTACTTC. It translates to CSASGGTRSSYEQYF. The chain carries TRBV20-1 and TRBJ2-7; D possibly matches TRBD1 or TRBD2 (6 bases each). The germline V and J ends were trimmed by 3 bases and 0 bases, with 15 bases remaining between them. This CDR3 is 15 amino acids long. Germline CDR1 and CDR2: DFQATT and SNEGSKA (reference sequence).

The chain couples TRBV7-2 to TRBJ1-1; D perhaps matches TRBD1 (5 bases). The CDR3 has 14 residues. Germline-derived CDR1 and CDR2 are SGHTA and FQGNSA. V was shortened by 3 bases and J by 2 bases, with 10 bases between the two germline ends. The CDR3 sequence is CASSFTGINTEAFF. The CDR3 region has the DNA TGTGCCAGCAGCTTCACAGGTATAAACACTGAAGCTTTCTTT.

This clonotype came up a few times. The chain employs TRBV7-9 and TRBJ2-7; TRBD1 matches at 10 bases. Germline lookup yields CDR1 SEHNR and CDR2 FQNEAQ (reference sequence). Losses at the gene ends were 5 bases for V and 5 bases for J; bases not matched to a gene: 15. This CDR3 contains 17 residues. The CDR3 loop is CASSPLTGGGQGNEQYF. The CDR3 nucleotides are TGTGCCAGCAGCCCACTAACCGGGGGGGGACAGGGGAACGAGCAGTACTTC.

Here the CDR3 reads CASSRDRLSGNTIYF. The CDR3 nucleotides are TGTGCCAGCAGTCGGGACAGGCTCTCTGGAAACACCATATATTTT. The V call is TRBV6-5, the J call TRBJ1-3; TRBD1 matches 8 bases. Germline V gives CDR1 MNHEY, CDR2 SVGAGI. CDR3 length equals 15 residues. With V trimmed by 5 bases and J by 0 bases, 3 bases remained unmatched.

The chain couples TRBV29-1 to TRBJ2-5; perhaps TRBD1 as D (6 bases). The CDR3 has 13 residues. The germline V and J ends were trimmed by 1 base and 2 bases, with 8 bases remaining between them. The germline V gene has CDR1 SQVTM and CDR2 ANQGSEA. The CDR3 loop reads CSVEGDRQETQYF. The CDR3 DNA follows: TGCAGCGTTGAAGGAGACAGGCAAGAGACCCAGTACTTC.

V is TRBV6-1 and J is TRBJ2-6; TRBD1 or TRBD2 may be the D gene (6 bases each). Germline V gives CDR1 MNHNS, CDR2 SASEGT. The CDR3 is made up of 18 amino acids. The V end lost 4 bases, the J end lost 0 bases, and 16 bases lay between the germline ends. The CDR3 protein is CASSVNRVGSSGANVLTF. The CDR3 bases are TGTGCCAGCAGTGTTAACAGGGTCGGGAGCTCTGGGGCCAACGTCCTGACTTTC.

The V and J genes are TRBV5-1 and TRBJ1-2, with D unclear. This CDR3 region has 13 residues. The V and J ends lost 2 bases and 5 bases respectively, with 10 bases between them. Germline V gives CDR1 SGHRS, CDR2 YFSETQ. The CDR3 nucleotides are TGCGCCAGCAGCTTCGAAAAGACGTATGGCTACACCTTC. It specifies CASSFEKTYGYTF. The variable domain in full, with the rest retrieved from reference TRBV5-1 and TRBJ1-2, is KAGVTQTPRYLIKTRGQQVTLSCSPISGHRSVSWYQQTPGQGLQFLFEYFSETQRNKGNFPGRFSGRQFSNSRSEMNVSTLELGDSALYLCASSFEKTYGYTFGSGTRLTVV.

The chain joins TRBV7-3 to TRBJ2-1, with 7 positions matching TRBD2. The ends lost 2 bases at V and 5 bases at J; junction bases unmatched: 3. CDR3 length equals 14 residues. Germline CDR1 reads SGHTA; CDR2 reads FQGTGA. The CDR3 DNA reads TGTGCCAGCAGCTTATACGGGGGGAACAATGAGCAGTTCTTC. This translates into CASSLYGGNNEQFF.

This chain links TRBV20-1 with TRBJ2-7; no reliable D call. Looked up from germline, CDR1 is DFQATT and CDR2 is SNEGSKA (reference sequence). With 4 bases removed from V and 3 bases from J, the gap between germline ends came to 10 bases. The CDR3 is 12 residues long. CDR3 in DNA: TGCAGTGCTAAAGGGAATGTCTACGAGCAGTACTTC. Protein product: CSAKGNVYEQYF.

This chain uses TRBV18 with TRBJ1-5; D unclear. Trimming took off 3 bases at V and 0 bases at J, with 9 bases between the two ends. The CDR3 runs 15 residues. Per germline, CDR1 KGHSH and CDR2 LQKENI. DNA for the CDR3: TGTGCCAGCTCACCGTTTGACGGTAGCAATCAGCCCCAGCATTTT. This gives the protein CASSPFDGSNQPQHF.

The CDR3: CASSDTAYSNQPQHF. In nucleotides, the CDR3 is TGTGCCAGCAGTGACACAGCCTATAGCAATCAGCCCCAGCATTTT. V gene TRBV2 combines with J gene TRBJ1-5; D gene uncertain. The CDR3 runs to 15 residues. V was trimmed by 3 bases and J by 0 bases, leaving 9 bases between them. Germline loops: CDR1 SNHLY, CDR2 FYNNEI.

The chain uses TRBV12-3 or TRBV12-4 and TRBJ1-2, with TRBD1 as a possible D gene (6 bases). The V gene lost 3 bases and the J gene lost 2 bases, with 10 bases spanning the gap. The CDR3 extends over 14 amino acids. The CDR3 spells CASSFRQVNYGYTF. The CDR3 DNA reads TGTGCCAGCAGTTTTCGACAGGTGAACTATGGCTACACCTTC.